This T cell receptor beta chain originates from a study of blood T cell repertoires in COVID-19. The CDR3 length is 15 residues. Germline-derived CDR1 and CDR2 are SGHRS and YFSETQ. Trimming at V came to 4 bases and at J to 7 bases, leaving 5 bases not matched to a gene. Some clones are missing from TCRdb's copy, which holds only in-frame ones; the method was immunoSEQ multiplex PCR. The sample has 380,000 or so clones, 88% seen once. J is TRBJ2-2 and V is TRBV5-1, with 12 bases fitting TRBD1. This clonotype was obtained from a woman aged 30 to 39 with acute COVID-19. The sample consisted of PBMCs or T cells enriched from blood (not recorded which). The CDR3 nucleotides are TGCGCCAGCAGCGTGGGACAGGGGGCCGGCGGGGAGCTGTTTTTT. Protein product: CASSVGQGAGGELFF.